This TCR beta chain was observed in a study of siplizumab effects on memory and regulatory T cells. Study results and caveats: With siplizumab, Treg-derived clones averaged roughly 66% of mappable alloreactive CD4+ clones, versus 25% to 30% in controls. The alloreactive clones that mapped to unstimulated subsets made up only a minor fraction. Siplizumab, the agent tested, significantly reduced alloreactive sequences traceable to unstimulated CD4+ memory cells. Proliferating clones, CD4+ or CD8+, lacked an assignable naive or memory phenotype in roughly 80-95% of cases.

Sequencing used immunoSEQ multiplex PCR; TCRdb keeps in-frame clones, though not all of them. The table records 90,000 to 95,000 clones, around 97% of them present only once. With regard to this clone: As yet, its antigen is unknown.

Material: naive CD4+ T cells sorted from blood. The receptor was isolated from a human donor in good health.

CDR3 sequence (DNA): TGCGCCAGCAGCTTGGCCCAGGCTGGGACCGGGGAGCTGTTTTTT. Encoded protein: CASSLAQAGTGELFF. The V call is TRBV5-1, the J call TRBJ2-2; the D is unclear. Germline V gene sequence: CDR1 SGHRS, CDR2 YFSETQ. There are 15 residues in the CDR3. V dropped 0 bases and J dropped 5 bases, with 11 bases sitting between them.